These T cell receptor beta chains were read from a single sample in a study of T-cell reconstitution after alpha-beta-depleted transplantation in children. A single record per CDR3 protein comes from TCRdb applying MiXCR to the PCR reads. The sample contains some 290,000 distinct CDR3 sequences, 9.9% of which appear only once. The specimen comprised PBMCs from the stem cell graft donor, sampled from the stem cell graft. The receptor set was obtained from a human donor who donated a stem cell graft to a child with SCID. The CDR3 runs from the conserved cysteine through the conserved F or W. The order of the fields is D gene, V gene, CDR3 length, J gene, clone size, CDR3 protein, CDR3 DNA. D genes are given only for firm matches. Clone size, where shown, is once, few, many, or a class for clones that have expanded.

d_gene: TRBD1; v_gene: TRBV24-1; len: 15; j_gene: TRBJ2-7; abundance: few; CDR3aa: CATSESRQGTAEQYF; CDR3nt: TGTGCCACCAGTGAATCGAGACAGGGCACGGCCGAGCAGTACTTC
d_gene: NA; v_gene: TRBV18; len: 12; j_gene: TRBJ1-6; abundance: few; CDR3aa: CASSTTDSPLHF; CDR3nt: TGTGCCAGCTCAACCACCGATTCACCCCTCCACTTT
d_gene: NA; v_gene: TRBV12-3/TRBV12-4; len: 16; j_gene: TRBJ2-5; abundance: few; CDR3aa: CASSLIVGGGQETQYF; CDR3nt: TGTGCCAGCAGTTTGATTGTAGGGGGGGGACAAGAGACCCAGTACTTC
d_gene: TRBD1; v_gene: TRBV5-1; len: 15; j_gene: TRBJ1-1; abundance: many; CDR3aa: CASRYGGQGGTEAFF; CDR3nt: TGCGCCAGCCGGTACGGCGGACAGGGAGGGACTGAAGCTTTCTTT
d_gene: NA; v_gene: TRBV11-2; len: 14; j_gene: TRBJ2-1; abundance: NA; CDR3aa: CASSLENYYNEQFF; CDR3nt: TGTGCCAGCAGCTTAGAAAATTACTACAATGAGCAGTTCTTC
d_gene: NA; v_gene: TRBV12-3/TRBV12-4; len: 14; j_gene: TRBJ2-2; abundance: few; CDR3aa: CASSWDTGTGELFF; CDR3nt: TGTGCCAGCAGTTGGGACACGGGGACCGGGGAGCTGTTTTTT
d_gene: TRBD2; v_gene: TRBV27; len: 15; j_gene: TRBJ2-1; abundance: NA; CDR3aa: CASSLMGGGVYEQFF; CDR3nt: TGTGCCAGCAGTTTAATGGGGGGGGGAGTCTATGAGCAGTTCTTC
d_gene: TRBD1; v_gene: TRBV9; len: 15; j_gene: TRBJ2-2; abundance: NA; CDR3aa: CASTPQTGDTGELFF; CDR3nt: TGTGCCAGCACACCGCAGACAGGGGACACCGGGGAGCTGTTTTTT
d_gene: TRBD1; v_gene: TRBV6-1; len: 15; j_gene: TRBJ1-5; abundance: NA; CDR3aa: CASGPGQGYNQPQHF; CDR3nt: TGTGCCAGCGGTCCGGGACAGGGTTACAATCAGCCCCAGCATTTT
d_gene: NA; v_gene: TRBV5-1; len: 18; j_gene: TRBJ2-5; abundance: few; CDR3aa: CASSSLGSGKGAEETQYF; CDR3nt: TGCGCCAGCAGCTCGCTCGGTAGCGGAAAAGGTGCAGAAGAGACCCAGTACTTC
d_gene: NA; v_gene: TRBV7-2; len: 14; j_gene: TRBJ2-5; abundance: NA; CDR3aa: CASSPVGGPETQYF; CDR3nt: TGTGCCAGCAGCCCAGTCGGGGGGCCAGAGACCCAGTACTTC
d_gene: TRBD2; v_gene: TRBV5-1; len: 14; j_gene: TRBJ2-5; abundance: few; CDR3aa: CASSLAGGRETQYF; CDR3nt: TGCGCCAGCAGCTTAGCGGGGGGGCGAGAGACCCAGTACTTC
d_gene: NA; v_gene: TRBV29-1; len: 15; j_gene: TRBJ2-7; abundance: few; CDR3aa: CSASPAGLPSYEQYF; CDR3nt: TGCAGCGCTTCCCCCGCAGGCTTACCCTCCTACGAGCAGTACTTC
d_gene: NA; v_gene: TRBV3-1; len: 14; j_gene: TRBJ1-1; abundance: many; CDR3aa: CASSQVSGGTEAFF; CDR3nt: TGTGCCAGCAGCCAAGTTTCTGGGGGCACTGAAGCTTTCTTT
d_gene: NA; v_gene: TRBV19; len: 13; j_gene: TRBJ1-1; abundance: many; CDR3aa: CASSIGGNTEAFF; CDR3nt: TGTGCCAGTAGTATAGGCGGAAACACTGAAGCTTTCTTT
d_gene: NA; v_gene: TRBV5-6; len: 15; j_gene: TRBJ2-5; abundance: NA; CDR3aa: CASSTRDGGAKTQYF; CDR3nt: TGTGCCAGCAGCACCCGGGACGGAGGGGCCAAGACCCAGTACTTC
d_gene: TRBD2; v_gene: TRBV12-3/TRBV12-4; len: 17; j_gene: TRBJ2-3; abundance: NA; CDR3aa: CASKSSGPFRMTDTQYF; CDR3nt: TGTGCCAGCAAATCTAGCGGGCCATTTCGGATGACAGATACGCAGTATTTT
d_gene: NA; v_gene: TRBV11-3; len: 15; j_gene: TRBJ2-3; abundance: NA; CDR3aa: CASSSGGAFTDTQYF; CDR3nt: TGTGCCAGCAGCTCTGGGGGGGCCTTCACAGATACGCAGTATTTT
d_gene: NA; v_gene: TRBV7-6; len: 13; j_gene: TRBJ2-5; abundance: NA; CDR3aa: CASRGVGHETQYF; CDR3nt: TGTGCCAGCAGAGGGGTTGGCCATGAGACCCAGTACTTC
d_gene: NA; v_gene: TRBV12-3/TRBV12-4; len: 15; j_gene: TRBJ1-5; abundance: many; CDR3aa: CASSLLEHRNQPQHF; CDR3nt: TGTGCCAGCAGTTTATTGGAACACCGCAATCAGCCCCAGCATTTT
d_gene: TRBD1; v_gene: TRBV5-1; len: 17; j_gene: TRBJ1-1; abundance: many; CDR3aa: CASSLGAGQGSNTEAFF; CDR3nt: TGCGCCAGCAGCTTGGGGGCCGGACAGGGTTCGAACACTGAAGCTTTCTTT
d_gene: TRBD1; v_gene: TRBV2; len: 15; j_gene: TRBJ2-5; abundance: few; CDR3aa: CASSGQGEWGETQYF; CDR3nt: TGTGCCAGCAGCGGACAGGGGGAATGGGGGGAGACCCAGTACTTC
d_gene: NA; v_gene: TRBV6-1; len: 13; j_gene: TRBJ1-2; abundance: few; CDR3aa: CASVEGRDYGYTF; CDR3nt: TGTGCCAGCGTTGAAGGGAGGGACTATGGCTACACCTTC
d_gene: TRBD1; v_gene: TRBV7-6; len: 13; j_gene: TRBJ1-3; abundance: NA; CDR3aa: CASSQTPDRPIYF; CDR3nt: TGTGCCAGCAGCCAGACACCGGACAGGCCCATATATTTT
d_gene: TRBD2; v_gene: TRBV5-1; len: 15; j_gene: TRBJ2-3; abundance: NA; CDR3aa: CASSFSGGLEDTQYF; CDR3nt: TGCGCCAGCAGCTTTAGCGGGGGGTTAGAAGATACGCAGTATTTT
d_gene: NA; v_gene: TRBV10-1; len: 15; j_gene: TRBJ2-2; abundance: many; CDR3aa: CASSENVQGTGELFF; CDR3nt: TGCGCCAGCAGTGAGAATGTTCAGGGCACCGGGGAGCTGTTTTTT
d_gene: TRBD1; v_gene: TRBV10-3; len: 15; j_gene: TRBJ1-1; abundance: many; CDR3aa: CAISDRTAVGQVAFF; CDR3nt: TGTGCCATCAGTGATCGGACAGCCGTCGGACAGGTAGCTTTCTTT
d_gene: NA; v_gene: TRBV7-9; len: 14; j_gene: TRBJ2-7; abundance: NA; CDR3aa: CASSHGSTSYEQYF; CDR3nt: TGTGCCAGCAGCCACGGGTCGACAAGCTACGAGCAGTACTTC
d_gene: NA; v_gene: TRBV5-1; len: 15; j_gene: TRBJ2-3; abundance: many; CDR3aa: CASNSGLASTDTQYF; CDR3nt: TGCGCCAGCAACTCCGGACTGGCTAGCACAGATACGCAGTATTTT
d_gene: NA; v_gene: TRBV20-1; len: 13; j_gene: TRBJ2-5; abundance: many; CDR3aa: CSAEAGLQETQYF; CDR3nt: TGCAGTGCTGAGGCCGGGCTCCAAGAGACCCAGTACTTC
d_gene: TRBD1; v_gene: TRBV6-1; len: 14; j_gene: TRBJ2-1; abundance: NA; CDR3aa: CASSLDRVGGEQFF; CDR3nt: TGTGCCAGCAGCCTAGACAGGGTAGGTGGTGAGCAGTTCTTC
d_gene: TRBD1; v_gene: TRBV6-5; len: 14; j_gene: TRBJ2-7; abundance: NA; CDR3aa: CASSNYRGGREQYF; CDR3nt: TGTGCCAGCAGTAACTACAGGGGTGGTCGCGAGCAGTACTTC
d_gene: NA; v_gene: TRBV9; len: 15; j_gene: TRBJ1-2; abundance: few; CDR3aa: CASSKPLDGGYGYTF; CDR3nt: TGTGCCAGCAGCAAACCCCTGGACGGGGGGTATGGCTACACCTTC
d_gene: TRBD2; v_gene: TRBV7-3; len: 18; j_gene: TRBJ2-2; abundance: few; CDR3aa: CASSSPGTSGGPAGELFF; CDR3nt: TGTGCCAGCAGCTCTCCCGGGACTAGCGGGGGCCCGGCTGGGGAGCTGTTTTTT
d_gene: TRBD1; v_gene: TRBV20-1; len: 14; j_gene: TRBJ2-7; abundance: NA; CDR3aa: CSARFGTGEKWQYF; CDR3nt: TGCAGTGCTAGATTCGGGACAGGGGAAAAGTGGCAGTACTTC
d_gene: NA; v_gene: TRBV24-1; len: 14; j_gene: TRBJ2-3; abundance: NA; CDR3aa: CATSADRGTDTQYF; CDR3nt: TGTGCCACCAGTGCAGATAGGGGGACAGATACGCAGTATTTT
d_gene: TRBD1; v_gene: TRBV9; len: 14; j_gene: TRBJ2-1; abundance: few; CDR3aa: CASSIGQGAGEQFF; CDR3nt: TGTGCCAGCAGCATCGGACAGGGGGCAGGTGAGCAGTTCTTC
d_gene: NA; v_gene: TRBV20-1; len: 11; j_gene: TRBJ2-1; abundance: NA; CDR3aa: CSARPQNEQFF; CDR3nt: TGCAGTGCTAGACCCCAAAATGAGCAGTTCTTC
d_gene: NA; v_gene: TRBV6-1; len: 13; j_gene: TRBJ1-1; abundance: many; CDR3aa: CASSEWGRTEAFF; CDR3nt: TGTGCCAGCAGTGAATGGGGACGTACTGAAGCTTTCTTT
d_gene: NA; v_gene: TRBV7-7; len: 13; j_gene: TRBJ2-5; abundance: few; CDR3aa: CASSRAHQETQYF; CDR3nt: TGTGCTAGCTCCCGGGCCCACCAAGAGACCCAGTACTTC
d_gene: NA; v_gene: TRBV10-3; len: 15; j_gene: TRBJ1-4; abundance: few; CDR3aa: CATRDGLLSNEKLFF; CDR3nt: TGTGCCACCCGGGACGGCTTGCTATCTAATGAAAAACTGTTTTTT
d_gene: TRBD1; v_gene: TRBV27; len: 16; j_gene: TRBJ2-3; abundance: few; CDR3aa: CASSLIRGLSTDTQYF; CDR3nt: TGTGCCAGCAGTTTAATCAGGGGGCTGAGCACAGATACGCAGTATTTT
d_gene: NA; v_gene: TRBV4-1; len: 14; j_gene: TRBJ1-2; abundance: NA; CDR3aa: CASSRDGSHYGYTF; CDR3nt: TGCGCCAGCAGCCGAGATGGCTCTCACTATGGCTACACCTTC